Here is one TCR beta chain with its context. What it recognizes is unknown. The data belong to a study of T-cell reconstitution after alpha-beta-depleted transplantation in children. General study findings and limits: Fresh T-cell production supplied most of the T-cell counts and diversity seen one year after transplant. About two months after transplant, alpha-beta T cells reportedly came from several hundred expanded graft clones.

Library preparation (for TCRbeta) was performed with unique molecular identifiers. TCRdb recomputed calls from the PCR reads with MiXCR, one row per CDR3 protein. Here the sample spans 610,000 or so distinct CDR3 sequences, roughly a quarter being singletons. This sample comprised PBMCs, obtained before TCRalphabeta/CD19-depleted stem cell transplant. This TCR came from a boy under two years old with Wiskott-Aldrich syndrome, due to receive a stem cell transplant.

The CDR3 reads CSARPGHFPGNTIYF. In DNA form, the CDR3 reads TGCAGTGCTAGACCGGGACACTTCCCTGGAAACACCATATATTTT. This chain connects TRBV20-1 to TRBJ1-3; perhaps TRBD1 as D (6 bases). The CDR3 is 15 amino acids. The V gene's germline CDR1 is DFQATT and CDR2 SNEGSKA (reference sequence). Trimming removed 2 bases from V and 2 bases from J, with 13 bases in between.